A selection of T cell receptor beta chains follows, all from one sample in a study of metastatic and nonmetastatic thyroid tumors. TCRdb reanalyzed the PCR reads via MiXCR. The sample has some 21,000 clones, about 30% seen once; the top ten hold about 5.7%. Material for sequencing was tumor tissue. These receptors all come from a female donor with papillary thyroid cancer or a benign thyroid nodule (not recorded which). Some clones in this sample may be carry-over from other donors' samples. Both conserved end residues are part of each CDR3. A D gene is named only where the DNA matches it firmly. Expanded clones get a size class; other rows say once, few or many, or leave the size out.

CDR3 protein: CASSFSGGLDGYTF
CDR3 DNA: TGTGCCAGCAGCTTTTCAGGGGGCTTGGACGGCTACACCTTC
V gene: TRBV11-2
J gene: TRBJ1-2
clone size: many
D gene: TRBD1

CDR3 protein: CAIGTGDSNQPQHF
CDR3 DNA: TGTGCCATCGGGACCGGTGATAGCAATCAGCCCCAGCATTTT
V gene: TRBV10-3
J gene: TRBJ1-5
clone size: medium-sized
D gene: NA

CDR3 protein: CASSLTTTIGQGSGDTQYF
CDR3 DNA: TGTGCCAGCTCACTGACTACCACGATAGGACAGGGAAGTGGAGATACGCAGTATTTT
V gene: TRBV18
J gene: TRBJ2-3
clone size: many
D gene: TRBD1

CDR3 protein: CASRPGLAGVYEQYF
CDR3 DNA: TGTGCCAGCAGGCCAGGACTAGCGGGGGTCTACGAGCAGTACTTC
V gene: TRBV6-2/TRBV6-3
J gene: TRBJ2-7
clone size: many
D gene: TRBD2

CDR3 protein: CASSADRFEQYF
CDR3 DNA: TGTGCCAGCAGTGCGGACAGGTTCGAGCAGTACTTC
V gene: TRBV12-3/TRBV12-4
J gene: TRBJ2-7
clone size: few
D gene: TRBD1

CDR3 protein: CASSLTITNSPLHF
CDR3 DNA: TGTGCCAGCAGTTTAACTATTACGAATTCACCCCTCCACTTT
V gene: TRBV6-1
J gene: TRBJ1-6
clone size: medium-sized
D gene: NA

CDR3 protein: CASSSTAVSDTQYF
CDR3 DNA: TGTGCCAGCAGTTCAACGGCTGTCAGTGATACGCAGTATTTT
V gene: TRBV28
J gene: TRBJ2-3
clone size: many
D gene: NA

CDR3 protein: CASSLVQTGRHTEAFF
CDR3 DNA: TGCGCCAGCAGCTTGGTTCAGACAGGGAGGCACACTGAAGCTTTCTTT
V gene: TRBV5-1
J gene: TRBJ1-1
clone size: many
D gene: TRBD1

CDR3 protein: CSARVGGGTQYF
CDR3 DNA: TGCAGTGCTAGAGTCGGCGGGGGTACGCAGTATTTT
V gene: TRBV20-1
J gene: TRBJ2-3
clone size: many
D gene: TRBD2

CDR3 protein: CASILRGAGKETHYF
CDR3 DNA: TGTGCCAGCATCCTACGGGGGGCTGGAAAAGAGACCCATTACTTC
V gene: TRBV3-1
J gene: TRBJ2-5
clone size: NA
D gene: NA

CDR3 protein: CASSLEPSRRGNTIYF
CDR3 DNA: TGCGCCAGCAGCTTGGAACCCTCACGGAGAGGAAACACCATATATTTT
V gene: TRBV5-1
J gene: TRBJ1-3
clone size: once
D gene: NA

CDR3 protein: CASSYPHGPAIEKLFF
CDR3 DNA: TGTGCCAGCAGTTACCCTCATGGTCCAGCTATAGAAAAACTGTTTTTT
V gene: TRBV6-6
J gene: TRBJ1-4
clone size: many
D gene: NA

CDR3 protein: CASSLAPALAGTGELFF
CDR3 DNA: TGCGCCAGCAGCTTGGCCCCAGCACTAGCGGGCACCGGGGAGCTGTTTTTT
V gene: TRBV5-1
J gene: TRBJ2-2
clone size: NA
D gene: TRBD2

CDR3 protein: CASSLGGGYTDTQYF
CDR3 DNA: TGTGCCAGCAGTTTAGGTGGCGGCTACACAGATACGCAGTATTTT
V gene: TRBV7-2
J gene: TRBJ2-3
clone size: many
D gene: NA

CDR3 protein: CASSEPGQSGGYGYTF
CDR3 DNA: TGTGCCAGCAGTGAACCGGGGCAGTCGGGGGGCTATGGCTACACCTTC
V gene: TRBV6-1
J gene: TRBJ1-2
clone size: few
D gene: NA

CDR3 protein: CASSHWLVKGEQFF
CDR3 DNA: TGTGCCAGCAGCCATTGGCTAGTCAAGGGTGAGCAGTTCTTC
V gene: TRBV3-1
J gene: TRBJ2-1
clone size: NA
D gene: NA